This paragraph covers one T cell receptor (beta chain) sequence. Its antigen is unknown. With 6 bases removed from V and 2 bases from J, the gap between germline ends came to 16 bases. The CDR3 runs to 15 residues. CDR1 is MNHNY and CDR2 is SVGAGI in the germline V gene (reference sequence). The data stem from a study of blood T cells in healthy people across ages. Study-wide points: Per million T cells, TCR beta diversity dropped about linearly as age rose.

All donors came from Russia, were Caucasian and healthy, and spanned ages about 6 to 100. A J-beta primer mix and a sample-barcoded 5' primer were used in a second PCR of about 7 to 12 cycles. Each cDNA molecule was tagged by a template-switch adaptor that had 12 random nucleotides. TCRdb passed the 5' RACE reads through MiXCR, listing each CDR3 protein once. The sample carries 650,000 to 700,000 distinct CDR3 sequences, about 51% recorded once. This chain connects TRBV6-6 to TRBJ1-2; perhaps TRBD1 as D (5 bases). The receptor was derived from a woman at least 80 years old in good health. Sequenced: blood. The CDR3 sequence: CASSRAATVNYGYTF. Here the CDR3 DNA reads TGTGCCAGCAGCCGCGCCGCGACAGTGAACTATGGCTACACCTTC.